The 19 T cell receptor beta chains below come from one sample, sequenced in a study of T cells in Graves' hyperthyroidism and ophthalmopathy. RNA transcripts gave rise to amplified TCR beta CDR3 regions. A first-round RT-PCR of the TCR CDR3 used the HTBI primer set. TCRdb re-called the multiplex PCR reads through MiXCR, storing one row per CDR3 protein. The table shows about 690,000 distinct CDR3 sequences, with roughly a sixth occurring only once. The sequenced sample consisted of blood. The receptors originated from a man aged 50 or older with Graves' hyperthyroidism.

Only a few counts were recorded for this clonotype. The chain uses TRBV5-1 and TRBJ2-1, with 7 bases identical to TRBD2. Germline V lookup: CDR1 SGHRS, CDR2 YFSETQ. The CDR3 has 15 amino acids. Trimming cost V 0 bases and J 3 bases; bases outside gene matches: 3. The chain's CDR3 is CASSLDLADYNEQFF. The CDR3 DNA is TGCGCCAGCAGCTTGGATCTAGCGGACTACAATGAGCAGTTCTTC.

This clonotype was counted once. A much larger clonotype is one base distant, so this may be a read error. This sequence joins TRBV12-3 or TRBV12-4 and TRBJ2-1; TRBD1 might be the D (6 bases). The CDR3 consists of 14 residues. The CDR3 sequence: CASSPGDHYNEQLF. The DNA of the CDR3 is TGTGCCAGCAGTCCAGGGGACCATTACAATGAGCAGCTCTTC.

The chain carries TRBV6-1 and TRBJ1-1; 9 bases align to TRBD1. After removal of 6 bases from V and 0 bases from J, the junction contained 5 bases not matched to a gene. The CDR3 covers 15 residues. Germline CDR1 reads MNHNS; CDR2 reads SASEGT. The CDR3 bases are TGTGCCAGCAGGAAAACAGGGGGCATGAACACTGAAGCTTTCTTT. Encoded protein: CASRKTGGMNTEAFF.

V usage is TRBV20-1 and J usage is TRBJ2-2; TRBD1 agrees at 7 bases. Germline CDR1 DFQATT, CDR2 SNEGSKA (reference sequence). The CDR3 runs 14 residues. Trimming cost V 5 bases and J 0 bases; bases outside gene matches: 3. CDR3 sequence: CSAPGTANTGELFF. The CDR3 DNA sequence: TGCAGTGCTCCCGGGACAGCGAACACCGGGGAGCTGTTTTTT.

In this sample, this clonotype turned up a few times. CDR3 region: CASSAGQGSLFF. CDR3 bases: TGTGCCAGCAGCGCCGGACAGGGTAGTTTGTTCTTT. V gene TRBV6-1 combines with J gene TRBJ1-1; 8 bases are a match to TRBD1. The CDR3 length is 12 residues. From germline, CDR1 is MNHNS and CDR2 SASEGT. With V trimmed by 6 bases and J by 14 bases, 11 bases remained unmatched.

In the case of this clonotype: A much more abundant neighbour one base away suggests this may be a read error. V gene TRBV7-2 combines with J gene TRBJ2-7; 8 bases are shared with TRBD1. The CDR3 is 15 residues long. Germline assignment: CDR1 SGHTA and CDR2 FQGNSA. V trimming: 5 bases; J trimming: 5 bases; junction bases outside the gene matches: 11. This chain's CDR3 is CASSPSWTGIHEQYF. CDR3 DNA sequence: TGTGCCAGCAGCCCATCCTGGACAGGGATCCACGAGCAGTACTTC.

This clonotype appeared many times. This chain uses TRBV28 with TRBJ2-1, with 12 bases that match TRBD2. CDR3 length: 14 amino acids. Germline CDR1 MDHEN, CDR2 SYDVKM. V gave up 3 bases and J gave up 9 bases; unmatched junction bases: 3. In DNA form, the CDR3 reads TGTGCCAGCAGTTTTAGGACTAGCGGGACTGAGCAGTTCTTC. Translation: CASSFRTSGTEQFF. Filled out from reference TRBV28 and TRBJ2-1, the complete variable domain reads DVKVTQSSRYLVKRTGEKVFLECVQDMDHENMFWYRQDPGLGLRLIYFSYDVKMKEKGDIPEGYSVSREKKERFSLILESASTNQTSMYLCASSFRTSGTEQFFGPGTRLTVL.

This sequence joins TRBV9 and TRBJ2-7, with 8 positions matching TRBD2. Unmatched junction bases numbered 7, after V lost 2 bases and J lost 0 bases. The germline V gene encodes CDR1 SGDLS and CDR2 YYNGEE. The CDR3 spans 16 residues. The CDR3 coding sequence is TGTGCCAGCAGCGTGGGACTAGTGGGGGTCTCCTACGAGCAGTACTTC. It translates to CASSVGLVGVSYEQYF.

This clonotype was counted many times. In DNA, the CDR3 is TGTGCCAGCAGTCCTCCCCGGGACAGCCTGAACACTGAAGCTTTCTTT. This gives the protein CASSPPRDSLNTEAFF. This chain connects TRBV28 to TRBJ1-1; TRBD1 matches at 7 bases. Germline loops: CDR1 MDHEN, CDR2 SYDVKM. V lost 5 bases and J lost 0; bases outside the gene matches: 9. The CDR3 runs to 16 residues.

The chain's CDR3 is CASLNWTSLRTDTQYF. Here the CDR3 DNA reads TGTGCCAGCCTTAATTGGACTAGCTTACGCACAGATACGCAGTATTTT. The chain carries TRBV28 and TRBJ2-3, with 8 bases aligning to TRBD2. This CDR3 is 16 amino acids long. V lost 8 bases, J lost 1 base, and 11 bases stayed unmatched. Looked up from germline, CDR1 is MDHEN and CDR2 is SYDVKM.

There are many counts of this clonotype. The chain carries TRBV7-8 and TRBJ1-2, with D perhaps TRBD1 (5 bases). Germline loops: CDR1 SGHVS, CDR2 FQNEAQ. This CDR3 is 14 amino acids long. V lost 0 bases and J 3 bases, leaving 8 bases between the germline ends. The CDR3 region has the DNA TGTGCCAGCAGCTTAGCGACAGTGGACTATGGCTACACCTTC. Protein: CASSLATVDYGYTF. Full variable domain (outside the CDR3, taken from reference TRBV7-8 and TRBJ1-2): GAGVSQSPRYKVAKRGQDVALRCDPISGHVSLFWYQQALGQGPEFLTYFQNEAQLDKSGLPSDRFFAERPEGSVSTLKIQRTQQEDSAVYLCASSLATVDYGYTFGSGTRLTVV.

This clonotype was detected only a few times. The rearrangement uses TRBV4-1 and TRBJ2-7, with a possible D match to TRBD2 (5 bases). The germline CDR1 and CDR2 sequences are MGHRA and YSYEKL. V was cut by 1 base and J by 4 bases, with 14 bases left in between. This CDR3 region has 15 residues. The CDR3: CASSQVLSERYEQYF. The CDR3 region has the DNA TGCGCCAGCAGCCAAGTGCTCTCGGAGCGGTACGAGCAGTACTTC.

The sample holds many counts of this clonotype. The rearrangement links TRBV5-5 to TRBJ2-3; D not resolved. V shed 0 bases and J shed 1 base, with 9 bases lying between them. Looked up from germline, CDR1 is SGHKS and CDR2 is YYEKEE (reference sequence). The CDR3 is 15 residues long. CDR3 sequence reads: CASSLEPTRTDTQYF. The DNA for the CDR3 is TGTGCCAGCAGCTTGGAGCCGACTCGCACAGATACGCAGTATTTT.

A word on this clonotype: Germline is not matched at one junction end, which may reflect a read error. The CDR3: CASRQDQAGGYEQYF. The CDR3 DNA is TGTGCCAGCCGCCAAGATCAGGCAGGGGGCTACGAGCAGTACTTC. The chain employs TRBV4-2 and TRBJ2-7; 7 positions match TRBD1. CDR3 length: 15 amino acids. Germline V CDR1 and CDR2: LGHNA, YNFKEQ.

The chain carries TRBV5-1 and TRBJ2-2, with a weak D call TRBD1 (6 bases). This CDR3 has 17 residues. V shed 1 base and J shed 3 bases, with 16 bases lying between them. Germline V gives CDR1 SGHRS, CDR2 YFSETQ. The CDR3 sequence is CASSLLYVGADTGELFF. CDR3 bases: TGCGCCAGCAGCTTGTTGTATGTGGGGGCGGACACCGGGGAGCTGTTTTTT.

This clonotype was seen ten or more times. The chain combines TRBV4-1 with TRBJ2-7; no reliable D call. Trimming stripped 2 bases from V and 2 bases from J, with 10 bases between. Germline V gives CDR1 MGHRA, CDR2 YSYEKL. There are 14 residues in the CDR3. In DNA, the CDR3 is TGCGCCAGCAGCCAACCCTTTGCGACCTACGAGCAGTACTTC. It is translated as CASSQPFATYEQYF.

The chain joins TRBV7-2 to TRBJ2-7; 11 bases line up with TRBD2. The CDR3 totals 16 residues. CDR1 SGHTA and CDR2 FQGNSA come from the germline V gene. J gave up 4 bases and V 5 bases, and 10 bases lay outside the gene matches. The CDR3 bases are TGTGCCAGCAGCCCCTACTCTAGCGGGAGGATGTACGAGCAGTACTTC. Translating gives CASSPYSSGRMYEQYF. The whole variable domain, remainder taken from reference TRBV7-2 and TRBJ2-7, is GAGVSQSPSNKVTEKGKDVELRCDPISGHTALYWYRQSLGQGLEFLIYFQGNSAPDKSGLPSDRFSAERTGGSVSTLTIQRTQQEDSAVYLCASSPYSSGRMYEQYFGPGTRLTVT.

This clonotype showed up many times. This chain uses TRBV11-2 with TRBJ2-1; 8 nucleotides line up with TRBD1. The ends lost 2 bases at V and 7 bases at J; junction bases unmatched: 4. CDR1 is SGHAT and CDR2 is FQNNGV in the germline V gene. The CDR3 has 14 amino acids. The CDR3 bases are TGTGCCAGCAGCTTACAGCGGACAGGGAATGAGCAGTTCTTC. Encoded protein: CASSLQRTGNEQFF.

The V call is TRBV19, the J call TRBJ1-5; D is unresolved. Germline V CDR1 and CDR2: LNHDA, SQIVND (reference sequence). This CDR3 has 16 amino acids. Trimming removed 7 bases from V and 5 bases from J, with 21 bases in between. The DNA for the CDR3 is TGTGCCAGTAAAAATCCTGGGCCCCAATTCGATCAGCCCCAGCATTTT. It codes for CASKNPGPQFDQPQHF.